This T cell receptor (beta chain) was identified in a study of response to subunit inactivated influenza vaccine (dated by TCRdb to 2017 to 2018). As for the study more broadly: To follow how T cells responded to a trivalent subunit inactivated influenza vaccine, the researchers relied on deep quantitative profiling of the T cell receptor repertoire.

The library was made by RT-PCR. The data were produced on an Illumina HiSeq 2500. The raw public reads went through TCRdb reprocessing: fastp at Q25, MiXCR clone calling, in-frame beta chains kept. Each entry merges the rows of one CDR3 protein and shows their most common DNA and genes. This sample gives more than 500,000 distinct CDR3 sequences in total; about 11% of them show up just once. The ten largest account for 9.5% to 11% of the sample. On the study overall, not on this receptor specifically: The authors suggested that each seasonal influenza vaccination may recruit only a limited number of new T cells.

This clonotype has a count of ten or more. The antigen it recognizes is unknown. Base-call qualities are not available, and no considerably larger clone is one nucleotide away. The sample was also reused in another study, on T cells expressing NK-cell markers. Drawing on the second study: The TCR beta cDNA libraries were made using 5'RACE template switching, a step that added both a universal primer site and unique molecular identifiers. TCR beta-chain repertoires were profiled in sorted CD3+CD56+NKG2C+, CD3+CD56+NKG2C- and CD3+CD56-NKG2C+ T-cell subsets from about 8 donors. Of the eight sequenced donors, seven were found to be HCMV-seropositive and one was found to be HCMV-seronegative. In several experiments an anti-gammadeltaTCR antibody was added to restrict sorting to alphabetaTCR-expressing T cells. In six or seven donors, the dominant CD3+CD56+NKG2C+ clonotypes ranked among the top 10 CD8+ clonotypes, making up roughly 1.0-7.0% of CD8+ T cells. Those dominant clonotypes were again the most abundant among CD3+CD56-NKG2C+ cells in four donors, at about 25-65%. Whether the expanded NKG2C-expressing T cell clones were specific for HCMV antigens remained unclear. The eight sequenced donors were randomly selected healthy volunteers, three men and five women. HCMV serostatus was determined by detecting HCMV-specific IgG in serum with a commercial ELISA kit. Ficoll density gradient centrifugation was used to isolate peripheral blood mononuclear cells from blood. Bulk peripheral blood T-cell repertoires were additionally sequenced from unsorted PBMC for about 6 donors. cDNA synthesis was primed from the TCR beta constant segment, followed by two successive PCR amplification steps. Sequencing of the libraries produced 2 x 150 bp reads on Illumina HiSeq 2000/2500, MiSeq or NextSeq. Reads were demultiplexed and grouped by UMI with MIGEC, and clonotypes were assembled and quantified with MiTCR. To exclude erroneous sequences, only TCR cDNA sequences supported by at least two reads were retained. Downstream repertoire analysis used the tcR package, and clonotypes were matched across fractions by CDR3 nucleotide sequence plus V segment. VDJmatch was used to annotate antigen specificity against VDJdb, with one amino acid substitution in CDR3 permitted.

The sample consisted of PBMCs from blood, taken on the day of vaccination. The origin of this receptor is a man over 45 who received an inactivated influenza vaccine. Donor details come from another sample of the same person, matched by shared clones.

The DNA sequence is given as TGCGCCAGCAGCTTGGGACAGATCCTTCAAGAGACCCAGTACTTC. This encodes CASSLGQILQETQYF. Recombination connected TRBV5-1 to TRBJ2-5; the best D guess is TRBD1, with 5 bases matching. Deletion took 0 bases off V and 2 bases off J, with a span of 11 bases between the germline ends. From the cysteine up to the phenylalanine, the CDR3 has a length of 15 residues. Only the CDR3 DNA is retained, 45 bases long and in frame from the first base. CDR1 and CDR2, per the germline V gene, are SGHRS and YFSETQ.